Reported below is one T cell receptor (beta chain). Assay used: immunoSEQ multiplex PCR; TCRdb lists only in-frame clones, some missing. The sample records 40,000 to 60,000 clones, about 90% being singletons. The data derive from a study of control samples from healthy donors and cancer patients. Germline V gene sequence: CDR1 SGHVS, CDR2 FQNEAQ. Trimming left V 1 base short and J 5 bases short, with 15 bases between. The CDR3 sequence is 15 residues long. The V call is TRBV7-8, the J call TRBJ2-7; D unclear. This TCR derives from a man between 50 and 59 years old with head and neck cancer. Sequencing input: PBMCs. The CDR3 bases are TGTGCCAGCAGCTTAGAAGTTTCGGTGGTCCACGAGCAGTACTTC. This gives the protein CASSLEVSVVHEQYF.